The 5 T cell receptor beta chains below all came from one sample that was sequenced in a study of CD8+CD57+ T cells in acquired aplastic anemia. Researchers used genomic DNA as the template to profile TCR beta VDJ and CDR3. MiXCR, run by TCRdb on the reads, gives a single entry per CDR3 protein. The data contain some 290,000 distinct CDR3 sequences, approximately 55% of them singletons. Sample: sorted CD4+, CD8+, or CD8+CD57+ T cells (not recorded which) from PBMCs. The receptors were gathered from a human donor with severe aplastic anemia or a healthy control (not recorded which).

The chain couples TRBV2 to TRBJ2-7; 9 bases align to TRBD1. Germline V gene lookup returns CDR1 SNHLY and CDR2 FYNNEI. Losses at the gene ends were 1 base for V and 6 bases for J; bases not matched to a gene: 4. CDR3 length: 14 residues. For the CDR3, the DNA is TGTGCCAGCAGTGAAGTGGGACAGGGAGCCGAGCAGTACTTC. It codes for CASSEVGQGAEQYF.

The chain joins TRBV29-1 to TRBJ1-1; tentative D call: TRBD1 (6 bases). The CDR3 covers 15 residues. The germline V gene encodes CDR1 SQVTM and CDR2 ANQGSEA. V was pared by 3 bases and J by 7 bases, with 21 bases between. The CDR3 loop reads CSVDRGQGIKGEAFF. The CDR3 DNA reads TGCAGCGTTGACCGAGGGCAGGGGATTAAGGGTGAAGCTTTCTTT.

With respect to this clonotype: The junction does not match germline at one end; this may be a read error. The CDR3 DNA reads as TGCGCCAGCAGCCCTGGGGAGGTAGGTCTGACTTTC. As protein: CASSPGEVGLTF. The gene calls are TRBV9 and TRBJ2-6; weak D call: TRBD2 (6 bases). This CDR3 has 12 amino acids. From germline, CDR1 is SGDLS and CDR2 YYNGEE.

The chain carries TRBV10-2 and TRBJ2-3, with D perhaps matching TRBD1 (5 bases). The CDR3 extends over 14 amino acids. The V gene lost 8 bases and the J gene lost 2 bases, with 14 bases spanning the gap. Germline loops: CDR1 WSHSY, CDR2 SAAADI. In DNA, the CDR3 is TGCGCCAGCCACAGGAAGTCCCTCACAGATACGCAGTATTTT. Translated: CASHRKSLTDTQYF.

This clonotype was seen ten or more times. The chain uses TRBV19 and TRBJ1-2; tentative D call: TRBD1 (5 bases). The germline V gene has CDR1 LNHDA and CDR2 SQIVND (reference sequence). CDR3 length equals 12 residues. V was cut by 9 bases and J by 0 bases, with 8 bases left in between. The DNA for the CDR3 is TGTGCCAGCAGGGAGTCTAACTATGGCTACACCTTC. The encoded protein is CASRESNYGYTF.